This T cell receptor (beta chain) was sequenced for a study of blood T cell repertoires in COVID-19. Study details: COVID-19 samples, acute and convalescent, were from the United States, Italy and Spain. The analysed material was cDNA or gDNA that came from T cells, B-cell-depleted T cells, or PBMCs.

The CDR3 runs 17 residues. The V and J ends lost 7 bases and 1 base, in that order; junction bases with no gene match: 12. Germline V CDR1 and CDR2: MRHNA, SNTAGT. In the source study's methods: Amplification of reference gene primers provided the estimated nucleated cell counts. The table came from immunoSEQ multiplex PCR; TCRdb's copy has only in-frame clones and leaves some out. Clonal size and the V and J genes are those of that table, whereas D and trimming came from the DNA. The sample lists around 200,000 clones; approximately 86% were seen once. The chain uses TRBV6-4 and TRBJ2-3; TRBD2 aligns across 9 bases. This receptor was identified in a woman at least 80 years old with acute or convalescent COVID-19. Source material: peripheral blood. Written as DNA, the CDR3 is TGTGCCAGCACTTCAGATAGCGGGAGCCGCCGCACAGATACGCAGTATTTT. Residues: CASTSDSGSRRTDTQYF.